The next 27 T cell receptor beta chains were all read from a single sample in a study of blood T cell repertoires in COVID-19. Measured with immunoSEQ multiplex PCR; TCRdb has only the in-frame clones, and not every one. In the table there are about 180,000 clones, approximately 85% of which are singletons. Sequenced: peripheral blood. The receptors originated from a human donor with active or convalescent COVID-19. The donor label of this sample is uncertain.

This sequence joins TRBV28 and TRBJ1-5; no reliable D call. V lost 5 bases to trimming and J lost 4 bases, with 12 bases between them. This CDR3 contains 14 residues. CDR1 MDHEN and CDR2 SYDVKM come from the germline V gene. The CDR3 DNA reads TGTGCCAGCAGTCTCCCGACGGGGAATCAGCCCCAGCATTTT. Amino acids: CASSLPTGNQPQHF. Full variable domain (rest looked up from reference TRBV28 and TRBJ1-5): DVKVTQSSRYLVKRTGEKVFLECVQDMDHENMFWYRQDPGLGLRLIYFSYDVKMKEKGDIPEGYSVSREKKERFSLILESASTNQTSMYLCASSLPTGNQPQHFGDGTRLSIL.

This clone came up once. The chain uses TRBV5-4 and TRBJ1-2, with D maybe TRBD1 (5 bases). Trimming took 4 bases from V and 5 from J, leaving 15 bases between them. CDR3 size: 14 residues. CDR1 and CDR2 from the germline V gene are SGHNT and YYREEE (reference sequence). The CDR3 spells CASSPGTDLYGYTF. For the CDR3, the DNA is TGTGCCAGCAGCCCCGGGACTGATCTTTATGGCTACACCTTC.

This chain joins TRBV9 and TRBJ1-2; D remains ambiguous. Germline loops: CDR1 SGDLS, CDR2 YYNGEE. Trimming shortened V by 5 bases and J by 8 bases, and 16 bases separated the two germline ends. This CDR3 region has 13 residues. The CDR3 DNA sequence: TGTGCCAGCAGTCCTACTTCGTCAGGCGGCTACACCTTC. Its translation: CASSPTSSGGYTF.

This clone has a handful of counts. This sequence joins TRBV24-1 and TRBJ1-3, with 8 bases matching TRBD1. The CDR3 consists of 15 residues. V shed 4 bases and J 0 bases; nucleotides not matched to a gene: 1. The germline V gene has CDR1 KGHDR and CDR2 SFDVKD. The CDR3 loop reads CATSETGGSGNTIYF. The CDR3 DNA reads TGTGCCACCAGTGAAACAGGGGGCTCTGGAAACACCATATATTTT.

The chain joins TRBV29-1 to TRBJ1-1; tentatively, D is TRBD1 (6 bases). The CDR3 sequence is 12 residues long. Trimming shortened V by 8 bases and J by 6 bases, and 16 bases separated the two germline ends. Germline CDR1 and CDR2: SQVTM and ANQGSEA. Here the CDR3 reads CSTQGPEPEAFF. CDR3 in DNA: TGCAGCACCCAGGGGCCAGAGCCTGAAGCTTTCTTT.

The rearrangement uses TRBV6-1 and TRBJ2-2; possible D gene TRBD1, 6 bases. The ends were cut back, 2 bases at V and 6 bases at J, with 22 bases in the middle. This CDR3 spans 18 amino acids. CDR1 is MNHNS and CDR2 is SASEGT in the germline V gene. For the CDR3, the DNA is TGTGCCAGCAGTGAATTTCGGACAGCCACCCTACGCCCCGGGGAGCTGTTTTTT. This codes for CASSEFRTATLRPGELFF.

The sample holds one count of this clone. The rearrangement uses TRBV24-1 and TRBJ2-2; 9 nucleotides match TRBD1. The CDR3 has 16 amino acids. CDR1 is KGHDR, CDR2 SFDVKD, per germline. V trimming: 8 bases; J trimming: 0 bases; junction bases outside the gene matches: 6. The CDR3 reads CATTGTGTSNTGELFF. Here the CDR3 DNA reads TGTGCCACCACCGGGACAGGGACGTCGAACACCGGGGAGCTGTTTTTT.

The chain combines TRBV9 with TRBJ2-5, with D possibly matching TRBD1 (6 bases). Germline V gives CDR1 SGDLS, CDR2 YYNGEE. The CDR3 loop spans 14 amino acids. The germline V and J ends were trimmed by 4 bases and 1 base, with 11 bases remaining between them. This CDR3 reads CASSSTGTQETQYF. The CDR3 DNA is TGTGCCAGCAGCTCAACAGGGACCCAAGAGACCCAGTACTTC.

This chain connects TRBV10-2 to TRBJ2-5, with D perhaps TRBD2 (6 bases). V was shortened by 5 bases and J by 0 bases, with 13 bases between the two germline ends. Germline lookup yields CDR1 WSHSY and CDR2 SAAADI. The CDR3 consists of 15 residues. DNA for the CDR3: TGCGCCAGCAGTCTTTTGGGGGGACACCAAGAGACCCAGTACTTC. Its translation: CASSLLGGHQETQYF.

The CDR3 sequence: CASSLAGVTHEQYF. For the CDR3, the DNA is TGCGCCAGCAGCCTAGCAGGGGTGACCCACGAGCAGTACTTC. The genes are TRBV5-1 and TRBJ2-7; a possible D gene is TRBD1 (6 bases). This CDR3 is built from 14 residues. The V and J ends lost 4 bases and 5 bases respectively, with 16 bases between them. CDR1 is SGHRS, CDR2 YFSETQ, per germline.

CDR3 DNA sequence: TGTGCCAGCAGTTACTCGATGAGCTTTGAGCAGTTCTTC. It specifies CASSYSMSFEQFF. The chain recombines TRBV6-2 or TRBV6-3 with TRBJ2-1; D uncertain. This CDR3 contains 13 residues. The V and J ends lost 0 bases and 9 bases respectively, with 9 bases between them. CDR1 and CDR2 from the germline V gene are MNHEY and SVGEGT.

CDR3 amino acids: CASSLDRAHYNEQFF. CDR3 DNA sequence: TGTGCCAGCAGCTTGGACAGGGCGCACTACAATGAGCAGTTCTTC. The J gene is TRBJ2-1, the V gene TRBV6-5; 8 nucleotides match TRBD1. The CDR3 runs to 15 residues. Per the germline V gene, CDR1 is MNHEY and CDR2 is SVGAGI. V trimming: 6 bases; J trimming: 3 bases; junction bases outside the gene matches: 7.

The chain uses TRBV28 and TRBJ1-6; maybe TRBD1 (5 bases). The CDR3 covers 15 residues. Trimming took off 3 bases at V and 9 bases at J, with 15 bases between the two ends. Germline V gene lookup returns CDR1 MDHEN and CDR2 SYDVKM. CDR3 sequence (DNA): TGTGCCAGCAGTTTGGGGGGTGGAATAGTTTCACCCCTCCACTTT. Its translation: CASSLGGGIVSPLHF.

The rearrangement links TRBV5-1 to TRBJ2-3; 8 nucleotides agree with TRBD1. V gave up 0 bases and J gave up 2 bases; unmatched junction bases: 5. CDR3 length: 16 amino acids. Germline V gene sequence: CDR1 SGHRS, CDR2 YFSETQ. CDR3 in DNA: TGCGCCAGCAGCTTGGAGGGGACAGGCTTCACAGATACGCAGTATTTT. Its translation: CASSLEGTGFTDTQYF.

The CDR3 sequence: CASSYLAGDDEQFF. As DNA, the CDR3 is TGTGCCAGCAGTTACCTTGCGGGAGACGATGAGCAGTTCTTC. The rearrangement uses TRBV6-5 and TRBJ2-1; 7 bases line up with TRBD2. Germline V gene sequence: CDR1 MNHEY, CDR2 SVGAGI. The CDR3 runs 14 residues. The ends lost 2 bases at V and 8 bases at J; junction bases unmatched: 6.

The chain is built from TRBV30 and TRBJ2-7, with 10 bases matching TRBD1. The V gene's germline CDR1 is GTSNPN and CDR2 SVGIG (reference sequence). The CDR3 extends over 13 amino acids. The junction had 4 bases not matched to a gene; V was cut back by 3 bases and J by 5 bases. CDR3 nucleotide sequence: TGTGCCTGGAGGTTGACAGGGGGCCACGAGCAGTACTTC. It yields the protein CAWRLTGGHEQYF.

The chain combines TRBV6-2 or TRBV6-3 with TRBJ2-5; 7 positions match TRBD2. CDR1 and CDR2 (germline): MNHEY, SVGEGT. The CDR3 has 15 residues. The V gene end was trimmed by 4 bases and the J gene end by 5 bases; junction bases not matched to a gene: 10. The CDR3 sequence: CASSFSQRGRETQYF. The CDR3 nucleotides are TGTGCCAGCAGTTTCTCTCAGCGGGGACGGGAGACCCAGTACTTC.

This sequence joins TRBV7-9 and TRBJ2-1; 11 bases align to TRBD1. The CDR3 extends over 15 amino acids. The germline CDR1 and CDR2 sequences are SEHNR and FQNEAQ (reference sequence). V shed 0 bases and J 7 bases; nucleotides not matched to a gene: 2. CDR3 nucleotide sequence: TGTGCCAGCAGCTTAGCCGGGACAGGGGGGAATGAGCAGTTCTTC. This gives the protein CASSLAGTGGNEQFF.

This clone was seen just once. The sample has other DNA sequences that encode this CDR3 too. The genes are TRBV18 and TRBJ1-4, with D unclear. From germline, CDR1 is KGHSH and CDR2 LQKENI. V dropped 3 bases and J dropped 6 bases, with 8 bases sitting between them. CDR3 length: 13 residues. This chain's CDR3 is CASSPLRDEKLFF. CDR3 coding DNA: TGTGCCAGCTCACCGTTGCGGGATGAAAAACTGTTTTTT.

The chain joins TRBV6-5 to TRBJ2-7; TRBD1 matches at 8 bases. Trimming took 7 bases from V and 3 from J; bases not matched to a gene: 11. CDR1 and CDR2 from the germline V gene are MNHEY and SVGAGI. The CDR3 length is 15 residues. The chain's CDR3 is CASTPSGGTSYEQYF. In DNA form, the CDR3 reads TGTGCCAGCACCCCGTCAGGGGGCACCAGCTACGAGCAGTACTTC.

The chain has TRBV9 and TRBJ2-7; possible D gene TRBD1, 5 bases. V gave up 0 bases and J gave up 6 bases, with 10 bases separating them. The germline V gene has CDR1 SGDLS and CDR2 YYNGEE. This CDR3 is 13 amino acids long. CDR3 protein: CASSVGRASEQYF. CDR3 DNA sequence: TGTGCCAGCAGCGTAGGCAGGGCTAGCGAGCAGTACTTC. The full variable domain, completed using reference TRBV9 and TRBJ2-7, is DSGVTQTPKHLITATGQRVTLRCSPRSGDLSVYWYQQSLDQGLQFLIQYYNGEERAKGNILERFSAQQFPDLHSELNLSSLELGDSALYFCASSVGRASEQYFGPGTRLTVT.

In its sample, this clone was seen a few times. V and J are TRBV9 and TRBJ1-3, with TRBD1 matching over 7 bases. This CDR3 comprises 16 residues. Germline V gene sequence: CDR1 SGDLS, CDR2 YYNGEE. J lost 4 bases, V lost 0 bases, and 7 bases had no gene match. The chain's CDR3 is CASSVGRTGLGNTIYF. Here the CDR3 DNA reads TGTGCCAGCAGCGTAGGGAGGACAGGACTCGGAAACACCATATATTTT. Looking up the rest from reference TRBV9 and TRBJ1-3 gives the full variable domain: DSGVTQTPKHLITATGQRVTLRCSPRSGDLSVYWYQQSLDQGLQFLIQYYNGEERAKGNILERFSAQQFPDLHSELNLSSLELGDSALYFCASSVGRTGLGNTIYFGEGSWLTVV.

Here the CDR3 reads CASSLPRFPTGGEAFF. The CDR3 nucleotides read TGTGCCAGCAGTCTTCCGCGGTTCCCGACAGGGGGAGAAGCTTTCTTT. This chain uses TRBV28 with TRBJ1-1, with 9 bases that match TRBD1. Germline V gene data show CDR1 as MDHEN and CDR2 as SYDVKM. The CDR3 sequence is 16 residues long. The J segment lost 8 bases and the V segment lost 5 bases, leaving 15 bases of the junction unmatched.

The chain joins TRBV6-4 to TRBJ1-2, with 8 bases fitting TRBD1. From germline, CDR1 is MRHNA and CDR2 SNTAGT. V was clipped by 6 bases and J by 8 bases; unmatched bases: 8. CDR3 length equals 13 residues. Written as DNA, the CDR3 is TGTGCCAGCAGGCCCCCAGGGGGCCAGGGCTACACCTTC. It yields the protein CASRPPGGQGYTF.

V usage is TRBV30 and J usage is TRBJ2-2; TRBD2 aligns across 15 bases. V trimming: 3 bases; J trimming: 9 bases; junction bases outside the gene matches: 11. The V gene's germline CDR1 is GTSNPN and CDR2 SVGIG (reference sequence). This CDR3 has 17 residues. CDR3 in DNA: TGTGCCTGGAGCGGCCGGACTAGCGGGGGGGCCTTCAGGGAGCTGTTTTTT. Translated: CAWSGRTSGGAFRELFF.

This clone is a singleton in its sample. The V call is TRBV19, the J call TRBJ2-7; 14 bases fit TRBD2. Germline loops: CDR1 LNHDA, CDR2 SQIVND (reference sequence). J lost 0 bases, V lost 10 bases, and 11 bases had no gene match. The CDR3 spans 17 residues. The CDR3 region is CATAGTSGSGSSYEQYF. The CDR3 nucleotides read TGTGCCACCGCCGGGACTAGCGGGAGCGGGAGCTCCTACGAGCAGTACTTC. Using reference TRBV19 and TRBJ2-7 for the parts outside the CDR3, the full variable domain is DGGITQSPKYLFRKEGQNVTLSCEQNLNHDAMYWYRQDPGQGLRLIYYSQIVNDFQKGDIAEGYSVSREKKESFPLTVTSAQKNPTAFYLCATAGTSGSGSSYEQYFGPGTRLTVT.

This chain links TRBV6-6 with TRBJ1-5, with D hard to call. V was clipped by 2 bases and J by 0 bases, with 5 bases between them. The V gene's germline CDR1 is MNHNY and CDR2 SVGAGI (reference sequence). The CDR3 spans 14 residues. Here the CDR3 DNA reads TGTGCCAGCAGTTACCCTTATAGCAATCAGCCCCAGCATTTT. Translation: CASSYPYSNQPQHF.